These 6 T cell receptor beta chains originate from one sample sequenced in a study of type 1 regulatory T cells. TCRdb re-called the reads through MiXCR, storing one row per CDR3 protein. The sample shows about 71,000 distinct CDR3 sequences, less than 25% of them seen only once. Whole-study results and caveats: Compared with non-type 1 regulatory T cells, type 1 regulatory T cells showed a more restricted TCR repertoire.

Antigen specificity for these receptors is unknown. The material sequenced was cultured type 1 regulatory T (Tr1) cells, either the whole culture or a sorted fraction (not recorded which). The receptors here all came from a human donor in good health.

This clonotype was recorded many times. The chain is built from TRBV27 and TRBJ2-2; 8 nucleotides line up with TRBD2. Germline CDR1 reads MNHEY; CDR2 reads SMNVEV (reference sequence). Trimming removed 4 bases from V and 6 bases from J; junction bases left unmatched: 7. The CDR3 is 15 residues long. The CDR3: CASSSDGRAPGELFF. The DNA for the CDR3 is TGTGCCAGCAGTTCGGACGGGAGGGCCCCCGGGGAGCTGTTTTTT.

This clonotype was observed many times. V gene TRBV5-1 combines with J gene TRBJ2-5, with D possibly being TRBD1 or TRBD2 (6 bases each). The CDR3 runs 15 residues. Germline V lookup: CDR1 SGHRS, CDR2 YFSETQ. The V and J ends lost 3 bases and 1 base respectively, with 13 bases between them. The CDR3 reads CASSSGAPTQETQYF. The CDR3 DNA reads as TGCGCCAGCAGCTCGGGGGCTCCCACCCAAGAGACCCAGTACTTC.

V is TRBV6-5 and J is TRBJ2-7, with TRBD1 matching over 7 bases. V shed 6 bases, J shed 2 bases, and the junction held 10 bases outside the gene matches. Germline CDR1 and CDR2: MNHEY and SVGAGI. The CDR3 consists of 15 residues. The CDR3 sequence: CASSQTFGTAYEQYF. CDR3 DNA sequence: TGTGCCAGCAGCCAGACCTTCGGGACAGCCTACGAGCAGTACTTC.

This clonotype has a handful of counts. The gene calls are TRBV3-1 and TRBJ2-3; 9 bases align to TRBD2. The J segment lost 5 bases and the V segment lost 4 bases, leaving 4 bases of the junction unmatched. Germline loops: CDR1 LGHDT, CDR2 YNNKEL (reference sequence). The CDR3 has 14 residues. The CDR3 DNA follows: TGTGCCAGCAGCCCTCGGACTAGCGTAGATACGCAGTATTTT. Its protein is CASSPRTSVDTQYF.

Here the CDR3 reads CASSAGLAAYNEQFF. DNA for the CDR3: TGTGCCAGCAGCGCCGGACTAGCGGCCTACAATGAGCAGTTCTTC. This sequence joins TRBV9 and TRBJ2-1; 10 bases match TRBD2. CDR3 length equals 15 residues. Germline lookup yields CDR1 SGDLS and CDR2 YYNGEE. V shed 3 bases and J 2 bases; nucleotides not matched to a gene: 2.

The V gene is TRBV7-6, the J gene TRBJ2-1, with D perhaps matching TRBD1 (5 bases). There are 16 residues in the CDR3. Germline-derived CDR1 and CDR2 are SGHVS and FNYEAQ. With 1 base removed from V and 5 bases from J, the gap between germline ends came to 15 bases. CDR3 sequence reads: CASSLGGSEAHNEQFF. CDR3 nucleotide sequence: TGTGCCAGCAGCTTAGGGGGCTCAGAGGCCCACAATGAGCAGTTCTTC.